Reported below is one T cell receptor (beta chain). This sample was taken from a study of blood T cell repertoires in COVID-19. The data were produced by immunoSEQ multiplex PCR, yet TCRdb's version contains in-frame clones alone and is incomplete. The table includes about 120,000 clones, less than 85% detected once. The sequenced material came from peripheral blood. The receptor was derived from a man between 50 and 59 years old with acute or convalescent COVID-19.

The CDR3 loop reads CASSPGTGGFDEQYF. For the CDR3, the DNA is TGTGCCAGCTCACCAGGAACCGGAGGGTTCGACGAGCAGTACTTC. This rearrangement joins TRBV18 to TRBJ2-7; possible D gene TRBD2, 6 bases. In germline, CDR1 is KGHSH, CDR2 LQKENI. The CDR3 spans 15 residues. The V end lost 2 bases, the J end lost 5 bases, and 16 bases lay between the germline ends.